This T cell receptor (beta chain) was retrieved from a study of beta chain features in type 1 diabetes. cDNA synthesis used the whole RNA isolate, giving expressed TCRB sequences. TCRdb's table, derived via immunoSEQ multiplex PCR, lists solely in-frame clones and lacks some. The table lists around 300,000 clones, 8% of them singletons. With 5 bases clipped from V and 7 bases from J, the junction kept 9 bases outside the gene matches. The CDR3 loop spans 15 amino acids. CDR1 and CDR2 (germline): GTSNPN, SVGIG (reference sequence). About this clone: Its cognate antigen is unknown.

Overall study results and limits: HLA effects on TCRB rearrangement stayed unresolved here.

Material: central memory CD4+ T cells from blood. V and J are TRBV30 and TRBJ1-4; 11 bases align to TRBD1. This sequence originates from a woman between 18 and 29 years old in good health. CDR3 sequence (DNA): TGTGCCTGGGGAGTCCCCGGGACAGGGGGTGAAAAACTGTTTTTT. Translated: CAWGVPGTGGEKLFF.